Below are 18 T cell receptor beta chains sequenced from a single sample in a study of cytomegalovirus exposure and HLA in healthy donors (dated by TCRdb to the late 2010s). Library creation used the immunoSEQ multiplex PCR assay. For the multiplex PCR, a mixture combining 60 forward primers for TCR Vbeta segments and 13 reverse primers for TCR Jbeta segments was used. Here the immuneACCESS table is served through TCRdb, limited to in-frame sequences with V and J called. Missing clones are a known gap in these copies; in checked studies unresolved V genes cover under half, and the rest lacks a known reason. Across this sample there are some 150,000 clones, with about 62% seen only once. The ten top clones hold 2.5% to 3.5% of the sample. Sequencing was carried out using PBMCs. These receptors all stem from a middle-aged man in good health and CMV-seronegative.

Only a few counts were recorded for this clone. CDR3 nucleotides: TGCGCCAGCAGCGGGACAGGGGGCGAGCAGTACTTC. It yields the protein CASSGTGGEQYF. J is TRBJ2-7 and V is TRBV5-1; 11 bases match TRBD1. Germline V gives CDR1 SGHRS, CDR2 YFSETQ. CDR3 length: 12 amino acids. Losses at the gene ends were 4 bases for V and 6 bases for J; bases not matched to a gene: 0.

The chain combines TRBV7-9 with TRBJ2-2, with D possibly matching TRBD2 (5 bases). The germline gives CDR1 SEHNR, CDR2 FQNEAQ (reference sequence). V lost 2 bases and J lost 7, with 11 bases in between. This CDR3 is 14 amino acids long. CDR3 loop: CASSLPSRVGELFF. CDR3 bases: TGTGCCAGCAGCTTACCTAGCAGAGTCGGGGAGCTGTTTTTT.

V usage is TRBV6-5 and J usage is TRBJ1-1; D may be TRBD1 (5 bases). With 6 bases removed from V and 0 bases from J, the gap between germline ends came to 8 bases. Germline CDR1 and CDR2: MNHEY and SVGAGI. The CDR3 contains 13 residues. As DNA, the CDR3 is TGTGCCAGCAGCCGACAGATGAACACTGAAGCTTTCTTT. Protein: CASSRQMNTEAFF.

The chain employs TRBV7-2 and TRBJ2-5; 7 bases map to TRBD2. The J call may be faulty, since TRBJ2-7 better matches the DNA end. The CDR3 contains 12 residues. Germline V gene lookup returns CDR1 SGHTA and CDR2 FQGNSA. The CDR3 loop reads CASSRLANEQYF. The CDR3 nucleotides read TGTGCCAGCAGCCGACTAGCCAACGAGCAGTACTTC.

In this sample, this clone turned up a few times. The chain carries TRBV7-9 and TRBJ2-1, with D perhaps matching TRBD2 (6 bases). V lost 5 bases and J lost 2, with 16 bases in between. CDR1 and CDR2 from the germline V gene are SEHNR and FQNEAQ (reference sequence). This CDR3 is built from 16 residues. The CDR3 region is CASSPGGAGPYNEQFF. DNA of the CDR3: TGTGCCAGCAGCCCCGGCGGGGCGGGGCCCTACAATGAGCAGTTCTTC.

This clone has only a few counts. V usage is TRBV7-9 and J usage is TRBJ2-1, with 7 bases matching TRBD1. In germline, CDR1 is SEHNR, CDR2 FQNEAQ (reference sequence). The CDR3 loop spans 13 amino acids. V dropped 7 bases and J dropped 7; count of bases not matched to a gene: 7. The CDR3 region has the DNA TGTGCCAGCACCCCAAGGGGGCGGAATGAGCAGTTCTTC. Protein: CASTPRGRNEQFF.

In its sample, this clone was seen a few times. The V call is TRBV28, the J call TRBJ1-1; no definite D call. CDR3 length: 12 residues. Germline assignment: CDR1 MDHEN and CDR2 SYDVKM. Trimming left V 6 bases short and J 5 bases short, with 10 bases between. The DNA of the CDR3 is TGTGCCAGCAGGGTCGGCGGGACTGAAGCTTTCTTT. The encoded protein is CASRVGGTEAFF.

CDR3 sequence (DNA): TGTGCCAGCAGTGAATCGGGCAATCAGCCCCAGCATTTT. This encodes CASSESGNQPQHF. This rearrangement joins TRBV2 to TRBJ1-5; D is unclear. V was cut by 2 bases and J by 2 bases, with 4 bases left in between. The V gene's germline CDR1 is SNHLY and CDR2 FYNNEI. The CDR3 runs to 13 residues.

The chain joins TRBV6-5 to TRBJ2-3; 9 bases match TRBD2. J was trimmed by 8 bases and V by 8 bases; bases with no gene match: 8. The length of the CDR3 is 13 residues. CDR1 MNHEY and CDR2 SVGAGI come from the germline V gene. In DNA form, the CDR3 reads TGTGCCAGCTCGTTAGCGGGAGAGTTTACGCAGTATTTT. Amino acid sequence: CASSLAGEFTQYF.

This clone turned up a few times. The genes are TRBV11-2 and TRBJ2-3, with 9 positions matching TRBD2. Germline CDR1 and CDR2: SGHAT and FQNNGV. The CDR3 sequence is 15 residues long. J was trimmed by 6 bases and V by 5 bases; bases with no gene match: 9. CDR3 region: CASSEGTSWGDTQYF. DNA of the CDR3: TGTGCCAGCAGCGAAGGGACTAGCTGGGGGGATACGCAGTATTTT.

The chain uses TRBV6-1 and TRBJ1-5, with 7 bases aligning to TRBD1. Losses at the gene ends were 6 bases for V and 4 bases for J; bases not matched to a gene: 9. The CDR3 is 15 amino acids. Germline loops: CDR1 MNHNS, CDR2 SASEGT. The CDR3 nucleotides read TGTGCCAGCAGACGCGACAGGGTGGCAAATCAGCCCCAGCATTTT. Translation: CASRRDRVANQPQHF.

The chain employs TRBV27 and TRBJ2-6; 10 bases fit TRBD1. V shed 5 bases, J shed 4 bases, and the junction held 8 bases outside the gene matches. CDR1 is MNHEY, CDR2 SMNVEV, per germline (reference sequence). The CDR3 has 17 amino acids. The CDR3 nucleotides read TGTGCCAGCAGTACAAGACAGGGGGCTAAAGGGGCCAACGTCCTGACTTTC. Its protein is CASSTRQGAKGANVLTF. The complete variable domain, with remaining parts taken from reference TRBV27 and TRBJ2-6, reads EAQVTQNPRYLITVTGKKLTVTCSQNMNHEYMSWYRQDPGLGLRQIYYSMNVEVTDKGDVPEGYKVSRKEKRNFPLILESPSPNQTSLYFCASSTRQGAKGANVLTFGAGSRLTVL.

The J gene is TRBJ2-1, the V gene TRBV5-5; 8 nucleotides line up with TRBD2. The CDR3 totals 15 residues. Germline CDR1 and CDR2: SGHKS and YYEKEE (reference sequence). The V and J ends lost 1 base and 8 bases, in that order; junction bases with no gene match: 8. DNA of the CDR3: TGTGCCAGCAGCTTGCGGGAGGGCCTCGCATATGAGCAGTTCTTC. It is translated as CASSLREGLAYEQFF.

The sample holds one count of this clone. The CDR3 is CASSKLVREASPLHF. The CDR3 coding sequence is TGTGCCAGCAGCAAACTGGTCAGGGAAGCTTCACCCCTCCACTTT. This chain uses TRBV21-1 with TRBJ1-6; TRBD1 is the table's D call and was not checked against the DNA. TRBV21-1 is recorded as a pseudogene. The CDR3 loop spans 15 amino acids.

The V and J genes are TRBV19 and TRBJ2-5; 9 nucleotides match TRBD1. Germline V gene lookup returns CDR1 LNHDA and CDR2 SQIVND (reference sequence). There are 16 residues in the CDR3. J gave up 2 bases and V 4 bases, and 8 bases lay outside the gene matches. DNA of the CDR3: TGTGCCAGTAGTAGAACCGGGACAGGGTGGCAAGAGACCCAGTACTTC. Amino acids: CASSRTGTGWQETQYF.

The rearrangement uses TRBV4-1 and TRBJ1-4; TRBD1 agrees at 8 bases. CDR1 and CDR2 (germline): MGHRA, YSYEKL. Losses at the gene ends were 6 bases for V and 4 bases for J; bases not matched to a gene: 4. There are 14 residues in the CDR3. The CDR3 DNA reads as TGCGCCAGCAGTCGGGACAGGCTTAATGAAAAACTGTTTTTT. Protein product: CASSRDRLNEKLFF.

CDR3 sequence reads: CAWSVGRKTEAFF. CDR3 bases: TGTGCCTGGAGTGTCGGCAGGAAGACTGAAGCTTTCTTT. The chain carries TRBV30 and TRBJ1-1; no firm D call. CDR3 length equals 13 residues. Germline V gene data show CDR1 as GTSNPN and CDR2 as SVGIG (reference sequence). The V gene lost 0 bases and the J gene lost 5 bases, with 10 bases spanning the gap.

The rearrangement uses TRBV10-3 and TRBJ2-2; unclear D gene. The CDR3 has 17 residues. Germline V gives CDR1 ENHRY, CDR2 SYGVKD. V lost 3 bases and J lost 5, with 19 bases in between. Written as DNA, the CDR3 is TGTGCCATCAGTGAACAGTGGGCACTTGGGCTAACCGGGGAGCTGTTTTTT. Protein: CAISEQWALGLTGELFF.